The 7 T cell receptor beta chains below were found in one sample sequenced in a study of T cell responses to AZD1222 COVID-19 vaccine. Clones were sequenced by immunoSEQ multiplex PCR, and TCRdb holds only the in-frame ones, with some missing. The sample shows 160,000 or so clones, 85% to 95% of them seen only once. Sample: peripheral blood, taken 28 days after the second AZD1222 dose. These receptors came from an adult who received the AZD1222 COVID-19 vaccine.

The chain recombines TRBV4-1 with TRBJ1-3; D is undetermined. The CDR3 runs to 18 residues. The V gene lost 1 base and the J gene lost 0 bases, with 16 bases spanning the gap. Germline V CDR1 and CDR2: MGHRA, YSYEKL. The CDR3 is CASSQGRFRQRSGNTIYF. CDR3 sequence (DNA): TGCGCCAGCAGCCAAGGGAGGTTCAGGCAGCGCTCTGGAAACACCATATATTTT.

This sequence joins TRBV7-2 and TRBJ2-7; D is tentatively TRBD1 or TRBD2 (5 bases each). In germline, CDR1 is SGHTA, CDR2 FQGNSA. The CDR3 is 14 residues long. V was cut by 5 bases and J by 2 bases, with 13 bases left in between. The CDR3 protein is CASSPQPGPYEQYF. The CDR3 DNA reads as TGTGCCAGCAGCCCGCAACCGGGGCCCTACGAGCAGTACTTC.

The gene calls are TRBV11-2 and TRBJ1-1, with no clear D. This CDR3 has 12 amino acids. V lost 5 bases and J lost 4, with 8 bases in between. The germline CDR1 and CDR2 sequences are SGHAT and FQNNGV. The CDR3: CASSRIATEAFF. CDR3 DNA sequence: TGTGCCAGCAGCCGCATCGCCACTGAAGCTTTCTTT.

The chain combines TRBV28 with TRBJ1-5; TRBD1 matches 9 bases. After removal of 7 bases from V and 5 bases from J, the junction contained 6 bases not matched to a gene. The germline CDR1 and CDR2 sequences are MDHEN and SYDVKM. The CDR3 is made up of 14 amino acids. The CDR3 region is CASTAGTGYQPQHF. DNA of the CDR3: TGTGCCAGCACTGCCGGGACAGGGTATCAGCCCCAGCATTTT.

This chain links TRBV6-7 with TRBJ2-5; maybe TRBD1 (5 bases). TRBV6-7 is an ORF; its function is uncertain. V was shortened by 0 bases and J by 5 bases, with 16 bases between the two germline ends. The CDR3 runs to 16 residues. The CDR3 region has the DNA TGTGCCAGCAGTTACTCGAAGTTGACAGTCTGGGAGACCCAGTACTTC. Translation gives CASSYSKLTVWETQYF.

This clone appeared a few times. This chain uses TRBV9 with TRBJ1-1; no clear D. The CDR3 is made up of 12 amino acids. Trimming took off 3 bases at V and 2 bases at J, with 5 bases between the two ends. The germline V gene encodes CDR1 SGDLS and CDR2 YYNGEE. CDR3 amino acids: CASSGANTEAFF. The CDR3 bases are TGTGCCAGCAGCGGAGCAAACACTGAAGCTTTCTTT.

The chain uses TRBV4-1 and TRBJ1-5; a possible D gene is TRBD1 (5 bases). The CDR3 consists of 14 residues. Germline V gene data show CDR1 as MGHRA and CDR2 as YSYEKL. Trimming stripped 2 bases from V and 9 bases from J, with 14 bases between. The CDR3 DNA reads as TGCGCCAGCAGCCAACTTGGGACCCTGGGGCCCCAGCATTTT. Amino acid sequence: CASSQLGTLGPQHF.